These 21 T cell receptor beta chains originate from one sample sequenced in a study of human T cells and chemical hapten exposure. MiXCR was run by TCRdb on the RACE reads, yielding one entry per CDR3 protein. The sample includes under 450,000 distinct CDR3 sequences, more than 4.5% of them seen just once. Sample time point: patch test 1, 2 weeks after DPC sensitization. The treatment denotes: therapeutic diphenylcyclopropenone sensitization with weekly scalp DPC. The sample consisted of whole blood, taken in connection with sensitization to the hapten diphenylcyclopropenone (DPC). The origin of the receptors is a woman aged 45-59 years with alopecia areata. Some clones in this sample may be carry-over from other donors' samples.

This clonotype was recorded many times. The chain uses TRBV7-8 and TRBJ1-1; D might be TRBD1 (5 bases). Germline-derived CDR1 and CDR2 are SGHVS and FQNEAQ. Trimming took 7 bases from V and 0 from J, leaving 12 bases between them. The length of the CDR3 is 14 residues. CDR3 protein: CASIPKGMNTEAFF. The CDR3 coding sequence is TGTGCCAGCATCCCGAAGGGGATGAACACTGAAGCTTTCTTT. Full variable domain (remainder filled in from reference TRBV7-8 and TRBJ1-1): GAGVSQSPRYKVAKRGQDVALRCDPISGHVSLFWYQQALGQGPEFLTYFQNEAQLDKSGLPSDRFFAERPEGSVSTLKIQRTQQEDSAVYLCASIPKGMNTEAFFGQGTRLTVV.

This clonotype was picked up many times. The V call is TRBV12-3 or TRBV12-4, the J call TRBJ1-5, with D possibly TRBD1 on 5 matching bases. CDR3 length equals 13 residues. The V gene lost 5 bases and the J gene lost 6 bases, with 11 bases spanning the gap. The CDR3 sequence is CASSIQGGQPQHF. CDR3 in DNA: TGTGCCAGCAGTATTCAGGGAGGTCAGCCCCAGCATTTT.

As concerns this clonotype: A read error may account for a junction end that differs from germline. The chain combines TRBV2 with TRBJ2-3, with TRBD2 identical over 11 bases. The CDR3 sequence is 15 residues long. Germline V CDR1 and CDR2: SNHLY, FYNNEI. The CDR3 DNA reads TGTGCCGGCAGTGAGACTAGCGGGACCCCTCAGACGCAGTATTTT. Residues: CAGSETSGTPQTQYF.

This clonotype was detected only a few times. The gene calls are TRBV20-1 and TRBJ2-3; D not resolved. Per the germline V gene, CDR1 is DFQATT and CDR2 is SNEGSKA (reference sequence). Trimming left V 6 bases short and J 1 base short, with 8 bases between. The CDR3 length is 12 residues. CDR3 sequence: CSAASGTDTQYF. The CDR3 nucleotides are TGCAGTGCAGCCAGTGGCACAGATACGCAGTATTTT.

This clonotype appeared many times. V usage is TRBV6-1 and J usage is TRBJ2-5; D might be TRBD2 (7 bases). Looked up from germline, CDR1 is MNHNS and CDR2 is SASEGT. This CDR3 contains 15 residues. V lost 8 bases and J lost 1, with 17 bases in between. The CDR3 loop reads CASQVGGLSQETQYF. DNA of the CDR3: TGTGCCAGCCAGGTCGGGGGGCTTAGCCAAGAGACCCAGTACTTC.

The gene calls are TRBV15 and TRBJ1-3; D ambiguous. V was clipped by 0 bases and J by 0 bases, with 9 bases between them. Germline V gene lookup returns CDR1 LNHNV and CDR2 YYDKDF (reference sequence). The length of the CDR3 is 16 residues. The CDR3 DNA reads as TGTGCCACCAGCAGAGAAAAGGCGATCTCTGGAAACACCATATATTTT. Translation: CATSREKAISGNTIYF.

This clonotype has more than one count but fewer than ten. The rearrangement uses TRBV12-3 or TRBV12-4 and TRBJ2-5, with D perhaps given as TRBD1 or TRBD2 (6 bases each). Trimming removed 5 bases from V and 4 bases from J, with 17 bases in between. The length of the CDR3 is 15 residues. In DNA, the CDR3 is TGTGCCAGCAGTGCCACGGGGGCTCCTCGAGAGACCCAGTACTTC. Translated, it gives CASSATGAPRETQYF.

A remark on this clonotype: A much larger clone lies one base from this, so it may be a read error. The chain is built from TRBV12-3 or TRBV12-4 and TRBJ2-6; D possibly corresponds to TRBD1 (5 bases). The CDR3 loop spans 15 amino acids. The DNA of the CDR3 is TGTACCAGCATTACAGGCCGCTCTGGGGCCAACGTCCTGACTTTC. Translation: CTSITGRSGANVLTF.

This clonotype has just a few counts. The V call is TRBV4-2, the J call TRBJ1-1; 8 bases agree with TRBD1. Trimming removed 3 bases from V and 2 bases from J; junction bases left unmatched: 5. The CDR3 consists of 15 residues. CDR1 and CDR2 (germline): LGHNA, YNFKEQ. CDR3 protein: CASSQRGQANTEAFF. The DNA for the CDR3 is TGTGCCAGCAGCCAGCGGGGACAGGCTAACACTGAAGCTTTCTTT.

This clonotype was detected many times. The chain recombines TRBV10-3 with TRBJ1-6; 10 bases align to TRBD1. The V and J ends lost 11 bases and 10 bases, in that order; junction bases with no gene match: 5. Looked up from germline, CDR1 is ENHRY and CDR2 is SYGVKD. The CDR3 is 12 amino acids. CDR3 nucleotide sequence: TGTGCCGTAGGACAGGGGGAGTCACCCCTCCACTTT. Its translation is CAVGQGESPLHF.

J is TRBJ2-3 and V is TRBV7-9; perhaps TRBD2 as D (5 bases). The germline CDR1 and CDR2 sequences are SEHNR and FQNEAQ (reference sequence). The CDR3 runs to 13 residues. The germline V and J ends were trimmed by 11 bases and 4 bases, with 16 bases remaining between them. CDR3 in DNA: TGTGCCTCCGGGGTCTTGAATCCAGATACGCAGTATTTT. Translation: CASGVLNPDTQYF.

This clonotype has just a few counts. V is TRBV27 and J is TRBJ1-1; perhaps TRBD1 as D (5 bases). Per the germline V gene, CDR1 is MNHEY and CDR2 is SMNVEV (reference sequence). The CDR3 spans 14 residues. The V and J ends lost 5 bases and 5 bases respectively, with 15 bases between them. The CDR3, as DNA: TGTGCCAGCAGTCCCCAACCGACAGAGACTGAAGCTTTCTTT. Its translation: CASSPQPTETEAFF.

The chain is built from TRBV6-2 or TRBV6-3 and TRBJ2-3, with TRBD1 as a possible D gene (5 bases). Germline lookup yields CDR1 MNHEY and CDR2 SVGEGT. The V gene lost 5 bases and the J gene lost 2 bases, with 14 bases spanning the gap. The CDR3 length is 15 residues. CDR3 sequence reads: CASSPQDTFTDTQYF. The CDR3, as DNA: TGTGCCAGCAGTCCCCAGGACACCTTCACAGATACGCAGTATTTT.

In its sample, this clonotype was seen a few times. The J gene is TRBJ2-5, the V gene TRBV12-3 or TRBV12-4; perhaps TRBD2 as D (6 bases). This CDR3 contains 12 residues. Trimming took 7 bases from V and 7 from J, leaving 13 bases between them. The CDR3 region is CASISQGGTQYF. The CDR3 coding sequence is TGTGCCAGCATCTCTCAGGGAGGGACCCAGTACTTC.

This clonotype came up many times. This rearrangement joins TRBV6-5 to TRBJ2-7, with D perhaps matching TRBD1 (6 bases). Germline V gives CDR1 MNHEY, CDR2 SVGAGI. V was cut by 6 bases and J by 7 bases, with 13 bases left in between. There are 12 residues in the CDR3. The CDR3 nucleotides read TGTGCCAGCAGAACCGGGACACTTGAGCAGTACTTC. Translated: CASRTGTLEQYF.

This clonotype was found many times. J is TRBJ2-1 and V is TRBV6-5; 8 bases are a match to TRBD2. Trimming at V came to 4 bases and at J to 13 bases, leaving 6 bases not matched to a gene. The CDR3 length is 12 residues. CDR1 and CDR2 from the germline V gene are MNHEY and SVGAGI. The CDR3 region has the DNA TGTGCCAGCAGTTCAAGACTAGCGCAACAGTTCTTC. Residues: CASSSRLAQQFF.

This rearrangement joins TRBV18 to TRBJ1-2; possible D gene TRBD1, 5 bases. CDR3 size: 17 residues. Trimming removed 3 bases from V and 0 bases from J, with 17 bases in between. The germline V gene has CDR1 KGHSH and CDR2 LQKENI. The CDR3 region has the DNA TGTGCCAGCTCACCTCTTACAAGGACATCGTCTAACTATGGCTACACCTTC. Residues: CASSPLTRTSSNYGYTF.

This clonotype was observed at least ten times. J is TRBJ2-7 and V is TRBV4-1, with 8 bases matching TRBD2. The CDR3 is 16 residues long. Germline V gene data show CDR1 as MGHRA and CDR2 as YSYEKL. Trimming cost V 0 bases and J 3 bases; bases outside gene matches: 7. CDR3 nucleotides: TGCGCCAGCAGCCAAGACTCCGGGGGGGCAAGCTACGAGCAGTACTTC. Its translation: CASSQDSGGASYEQYF.

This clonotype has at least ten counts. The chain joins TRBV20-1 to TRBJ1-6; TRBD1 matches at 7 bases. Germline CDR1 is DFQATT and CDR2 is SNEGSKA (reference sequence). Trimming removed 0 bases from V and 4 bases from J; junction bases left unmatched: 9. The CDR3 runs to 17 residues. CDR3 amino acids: CSARDLVRGTYNSPLHF. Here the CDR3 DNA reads TGCAGTGCTAGAGATCTGGTCAGGGGGACTTATAATTCACCCCTCCACTTT.

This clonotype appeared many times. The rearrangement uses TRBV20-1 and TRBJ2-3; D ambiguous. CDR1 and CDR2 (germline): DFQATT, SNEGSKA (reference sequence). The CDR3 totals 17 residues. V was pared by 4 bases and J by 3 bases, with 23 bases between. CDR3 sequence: CSATYSWASLGTDTQYF. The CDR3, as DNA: TGCAGTGCTACTTACTCCTGGGCCTCCTTAGGAACAGATACGCAGTATTTT.

The chain's CDR3 is CSARDPRDPTYEQYF. The DNA of the CDR3 is TGCAGTGCTAGAGACCCTCGGGACCCAACCTACGAGCAGTACTTC. V is TRBV20-1 and J is TRBJ2-7, with D perhaps being TRBD1 or TRBD2 (5 bases each). This CDR3 has 15 amino acids. Germline V gives CDR1 DFQATT, CDR2 SNEGSKA (reference sequence). Trimming removed 0 bases from V and 2 bases from J, with 14 bases in between.